These 3 T cell receptor beta chains came from one sample sequenced in a study of blood T cell repertoires in COVID-19. Assay used: immunoSEQ multiplex PCR; TCRdb lists only in-frame clones, some missing. The sample contains around 26,000 clones, roughly 85% of which appear only once. The source material was peripheral blood. These TCRs come from a human donor in a cohort sampled during active COVID-19.

The chain uses TRBV7-9 and TRBJ2-1, with 7 bases that match TRBD2. V trimming: 4 bases; J trimming: 2 bases; junction bases outside the gene matches: 5. This CDR3 spans 15 amino acids. From germline, CDR1 is SEHNR and CDR2 FQNEAQ (reference sequence). CDR3 coding DNA: TGTGCCAGCAGCTGGAGCGGGGAGACCTACAATGAGCAGTTCTTC. This encodes CASSWSGETYNEQFF.

V usage is TRBV5-8 and J usage is TRBJ2-3, with 9 bases lining up with TRBD2. V dropped 5 bases and J dropped 3; count of bases not matched to a gene: 10. CDR1 is SGHTS and CDR2 is YDEGEE in the germline V gene. This CDR3 spans 16 amino acids. The chain's CDR3 is CASRSRGLAGTDTQYF. CDR3 DNA sequence: TGTGCCAGCAGAAGCCGGGGACTAGCCGGGACAGATACGCAGTATTTT.

The rearrangement joins TRBV5-1 to TRBJ1-2; 12 positions agree with TRBD1. Germline CDR1 SGHRS, CDR2 YFSETQ. The V gene end was trimmed by 4 bases and the J gene end by 4 bases; junction bases not matched to a gene: 14. CDR3 length: 18 residues. CDR3: CASSPMAGQGAPSYGYTF. The CDR3 nucleotides read TGCGCCAGCAGCCCAATGGCGGGACAGGGGGCTCCCTCCTATGGCTACACCTTC.